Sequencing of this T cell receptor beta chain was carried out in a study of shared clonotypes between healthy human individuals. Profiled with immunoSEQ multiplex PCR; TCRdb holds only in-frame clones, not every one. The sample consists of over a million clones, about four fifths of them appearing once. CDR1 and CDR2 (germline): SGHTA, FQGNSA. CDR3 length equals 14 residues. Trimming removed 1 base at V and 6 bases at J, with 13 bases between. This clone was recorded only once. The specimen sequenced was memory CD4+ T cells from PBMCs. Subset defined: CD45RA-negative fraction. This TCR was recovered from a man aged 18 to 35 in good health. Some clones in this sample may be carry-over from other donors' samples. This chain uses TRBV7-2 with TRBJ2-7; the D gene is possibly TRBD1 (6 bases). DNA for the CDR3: TGTGCCAGCAGCTTAGGGTCAGGGGCCGTCGAGCAGTACTTC. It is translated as CASSLGSGAVEQYF.